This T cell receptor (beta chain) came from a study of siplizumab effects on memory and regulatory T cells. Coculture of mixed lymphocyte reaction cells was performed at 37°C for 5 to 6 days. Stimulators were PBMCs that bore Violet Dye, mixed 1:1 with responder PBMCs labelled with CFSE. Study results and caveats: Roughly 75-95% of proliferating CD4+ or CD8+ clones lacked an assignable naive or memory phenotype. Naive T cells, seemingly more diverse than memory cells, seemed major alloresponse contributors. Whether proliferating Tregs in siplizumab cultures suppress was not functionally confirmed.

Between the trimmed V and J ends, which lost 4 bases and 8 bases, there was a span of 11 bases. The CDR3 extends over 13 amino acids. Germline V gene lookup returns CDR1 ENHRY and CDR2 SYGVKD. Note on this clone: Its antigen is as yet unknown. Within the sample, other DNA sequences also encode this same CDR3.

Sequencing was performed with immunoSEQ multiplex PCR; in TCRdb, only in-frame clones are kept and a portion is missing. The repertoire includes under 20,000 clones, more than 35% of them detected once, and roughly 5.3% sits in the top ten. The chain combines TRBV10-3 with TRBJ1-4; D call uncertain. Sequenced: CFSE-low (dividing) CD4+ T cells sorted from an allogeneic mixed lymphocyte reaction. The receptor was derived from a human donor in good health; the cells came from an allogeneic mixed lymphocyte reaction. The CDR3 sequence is CAISVDRNEKLFF. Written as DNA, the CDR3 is TGTGCCATCAGTGTCGACCGGAACGAAAAACTGTTTTTT.